The 9 T cell receptor beta chains presented below share a single source sample, sequenced in a study of cytomegalovirus exposure and HLA in healthy donors. Primers included in the PCR were 60 Vbeta and 13 Jbeta primers. The table came from immunoSEQ multiplex PCR; TCRdb's copy has only in-frame clones and leaves some out. The sample consists of under 85,000 clones, around 70% of them appearing once. The specimen sequenced was PBMCs. The source of these receptors is a woman under 40 in good health and CMV-seropositive.

The gene calls are TRBV5-1 and TRBJ2-3; TRBD1 is a possible D gene (5 bases). This CDR3 is built from 15 residues. Looked up from germline, CDR1 is SGHRS and CDR2 is YFSETQ. V dropped 1 base and J dropped 2 bases, with 11 bases sitting between them. The CDR3 region has the DNA TGCGCCAGCAGCTTGTATGGGGCCAACACAGATACGCAGTATTTT. This codes for CASSLYGANTDTQYF.

V gene TRBV14 combines with J gene TRBJ2-7; 10 bases are a match to TRBD1. Trimming removed 9 bases from V and 5 bases from J; junction bases left unmatched: 4. The CDR3 consists of 12 residues. The germline V gene encodes CDR1 SGHDN and CDR2 FVKESK. As DNA, the CDR3 is TGTGCCAGTGGGACAGGGGTCCACGAGCAGTACTTC. It translates to CASGTGVHEQYF.

The V gene is TRBV28, the J gene TRBJ2-3; 10 bases map to TRBD2. Germline-derived CDR1 and CDR2 are MDHEN and SYDVKM. Germline trimming cut 2 bases from V and 2 bases from J; bases unmatched to any gene: 4. The CDR3 has 16 amino acids. CDR3 protein: CASSLATSGTTDTQYF. The CDR3 nucleotides are TGTGCCAGCAGTTTAGCTACTAGCGGGACCACAGATACGCAGTATTTT.

Here the CDR3 DNA reads TGCAGCGTTGACGCTCAACAGCGGACAGGGACGTTCTTC. Amino acids: CSVDAQQRTGTFF. The rearrangement links TRBV29-1 to TRBJ2-1, with 8 bases lining up with TRBD1. Germline CDR1 and CDR2: SQVTM and ANQGSEA. The CDR3 loop spans 13 amino acids. The junction had 13 bases not matched to a gene; V was cut back by 3 bases and J by 15 bases.

The chain employs TRBV28 and TRBJ2-3, with D possibly being TRBD1 (5 bases). CDR1 and CDR2 from the germline V gene are MDHEN and SYDVKM. V gave up 3 bases and J gave up 4 bases, with 20 bases separating them. The CDR3 extends over 17 amino acids. The CDR3 sequence is CASSFWPGQGVPDTQYF. CDR3 nucleotides: TGTGCCAGCAGTTTTTGGCCTGGACAAGGGGTTCCAGATACGCAGTATTTT. Variable domain in full (rest from reference TRBV28 and TRBJ2-3): DVKVTQSSRYLVKRTGEKVFLECVQDMDHENMFWYRQDPGLGLRLIYFSYDVKMKEKGDIPEGYSVSREKKERFSLILESASTNQTSMYLCASSFWPGQGVPDTQYFGPGTRLTVL.

This clone has just a few counts. The rearrangement joins TRBV28 to TRBJ1-2; 10 positions match TRBD1. The CDR3 runs 15 residues. Germline V CDR1 and CDR2: MDHEN, SYDVKM. J lost 7 bases, V lost 5 bases, and 10 bases had no gene match. The CDR3 DNA reads as TGTGCCAGCAGTCCGCCGACCGGGACAGGGGTTGGCTACACCTTC. Its protein product is CASSPPTGTGVGYTF.

The chain uses TRBV6-1 and TRBJ2-7; D possibly corresponds to TRBD1 (6 bases). The germline V gene encodes CDR1 MNHNS and CDR2 SASEGT. Between the trimmed V and J ends, which lost 2 bases and 2 bases, there was a span of 13 bases. The CDR3 has 15 amino acids. DNA for the CDR3: TGTGCCAGCAGTGAATGGACAGTTGGGCCCTACGAGCAGTACTTC. This encodes CASSEWTVGPYEQYF.

The chain recombines TRBV7-8 with TRBJ1-2, with TRBD1 identical over 12 bases. From germline, CDR1 is SGHVS and CDR2 FQNEAQ. Trimming at V came to 3 bases and at J to 7 bases, leaving 3 bases not matched to a gene. The length of the CDR3 is 14 residues. The CDR3 coding sequence is TGTGCCAGCAGCTTGGGACAGGGGGCATCTGGCTACACCTTC. Protein sequence: CASSLGQGASGYTF.

This clone was seen a handful of times. This chain uses TRBV6-6 with TRBJ2-1; the match to TRBD1 covers 9 bases. Germline CDR1 is MNHNY and CDR2 is SVGAGI (reference sequence). The length of the CDR3 is 15 residues. Trimming took 6 bases from V and 7 from J; bases not matched to a gene: 10. CDR3 sequence (DNA): TGTGCCAGCAGCACAGGGGGCGTAAGTCTGAATGAGCAGTTCTTC. Translation: CASSTGGVSLNEQFF.